One sample yielded the 9 T cell receptor beta chains listed below, sequenced in a study of shared clonotypes between healthy human individuals. Naive CD8 isolation took CD45RO-negative cells positively selected for CCR7 and excluded terminally differentiated effector memory CD45RA+ cells. The protocol was immunoSEQ multiplex PCR, while the TCRdb copy is restricted to in-frame clones and leaves out a portion. The sample has 2 million to 2.5 million clones, over 85% seen once. Material for sequencing was naive CD8+ T cells sorted from blood. All receptors come from a young man in good health.

The CDR3 nucleotides are TGTGCCAGCAGTTTCTACAGGGGCTCCTACGAGCAGTACTTC. Protein: CASSFYRGSYEQYF. The chain has TRBV6-5 and TRBJ2-7, with 7 bases lining up with TRBD1. The CDR3 is made up of 14 amino acids. Germline V gives CDR1 MNHEY, CDR2 SVGAGI. J was trimmed by 0 bases and V by 4 bases; bases with no gene match: 3.

The chain is built from TRBV9 and TRBJ2-1, with TRBD2 matching over 12 bases. This CDR3 has 15 residues. Germline V gene lookup returns CDR1 SGDLS and CDR2 YYNGEE. J lost 7 bases, V lost 3 bases, and 5 bases had no gene match. The chain's CDR3 is CASSGAGTSGNEQFF. The DNA of the CDR3 is TGTGCCAGCAGCGGAGCCGGGACTAGCGGGAATGAGCAGTTCTTC.

The chain uses TRBV2 and TRBJ2-7; D may be TRBD1 (5 bases). With 4 bases removed from V and 5 bases from J, the gap between germline ends came to 12 bases. The CDR3 has 13 residues. CDR1 is SNHLY, CDR2 FYNNEI, per germline. Here the CDR3 reads CASSVRDPHEQYF. The CDR3, as DNA: TGTGCCAGCAGTGTCAGGGATCCGCACGAGCAGTACTTC.

The chain employs TRBV25-1 and TRBJ1-5; TRBD1 agrees at 7 bases. Germline V gene lookup returns CDR1 MGHDK and CDR2 SYGVNS. The junction had 5 bases not matched to a gene; V was cut back by 1 base and J by 2 bases. There are 16 residues in the CDR3. DNA for the CDR3: TGTGCCAGCAGTGAATTCCGGACAGGACGCAATCAGCCCCAGCATTTT. It encodes CASSEFRTGRNQPQHF.

The V call is TRBV19, the J call TRBJ2-3; TRBD1 matches 7 bases. Per germline, CDR1 LNHDA and CDR2 SQIVND (reference sequence). Trimming cost V 0 bases and J 4 bases; bases outside gene matches: 10. CDR3 length equals 17 residues. The CDR3 protein is CASSIDSETGMSDTQYF. DNA for the CDR3: TGTGCCAGTAGTATAGATTCAGAGACAGGGATGTCAGATACGCAGTATTTT.

This clone turned up a few times. The V call is TRBV4-1, the J call TRBJ2-7; no firm D call. The CDR3 totals 15 residues. Trimming left V 0 bases short and J 4 bases short, with 13 bases between. Germline lookup yields CDR1 MGHRA and CDR2 YSYEKL. In DNA form, the CDR3 reads TGCGCCAGCAGCCAAGAGGCCGGACGGTCTTACGAGCAGTACTTC. Translated, it gives CASSQEAGRSYEQYF.

The V gene is TRBV7-9, the J gene TRBJ2-5; 7 bases are shared with TRBD1. CDR1 SEHNR and CDR2 FQNEAQ come from the germline V gene (reference sequence). Unmatched junction bases numbered 10, after V lost 5 bases and J lost 1 base. This CDR3 contains 16 residues. DNA for the CDR3: TGTGCCAGCAGCCCTGGGGACAGTGCAAGCCAAGAGACCCAGTACTTC. Residues: CASSPGDSASQETQYF.

V gene TRBV9 combines with J gene TRBJ2-2; the D call may be TRBD1 or TRBD2 (5 bases each). Germline CDR1 reads SGDLS; CDR2 reads YYNGEE. V was trimmed by 4 bases and J by 0 bases, leaving 13 bases between them. The CDR3 loop spans 16 amino acids. The CDR3 sequence is CASSPWDGANTGELFF. The CDR3 nucleotides read TGTGCCAGCAGCCCTTGGGACGGAGCGAACACCGGGGAGCTGTTTTTT.

The J gene is TRBJ2-7, the V gene TRBV7-9; TRBD2 agrees at 10 bases. The germline CDR1 and CDR2 sequences are SEHNR and FQNEAQ (reference sequence). The length of the CDR3 is 18 residues. The V and J ends lost 1 base and 5 bases, in that order; junction bases with no gene match: 14. The CDR3 reads CASSLEVDASGSIDEQYF. The DNA of the CDR3 is TGTGCCAGCAGCTTAGAGGTCGACGCTAGCGGGAGTATCGACGAGCAGTACTTC.